A few counts support the clone carrying this TCR beta chain. Antigen unknown. Preparation of the TCRbeta library involved a method that used unique molecular identifiers. In TCRdb, the PCR reads were re-called with MiXCR into one record per CDR3 protein. The repertoire holds 120,000 to 150,000 distinct CDR3 sequences, with 8% to 10% as singletons. The data derive from a study of T-cell reconstitution after alpha-beta-depleted transplantation in children. Study results and caveats: Hyperexpanded clones declined; after one year, newly produced T cells mostly supplied diversity. Several hundred expanded graft clones reportedly gave rise to the alpha-beta T cells present about two months after transplant. The origin of high day-60 TCRbeta diversity in some patients lay in surviving recipient T cells and thymic progenitors.

The specimen comprised PBMCs, mostly from graft donor cells, sampled 180 days after TCRalphabeta/CD19-depleted stem cell transplant. The TCR originated in a female patient between 2 and 15 years old who had a stem cell transplant for congenital amegakaryocytic thrombocytopenia, so the T cells may come from the graft donor.

CDR3 region: CASSPRQGGNTIYF. CDR3 bases: TGTGCCAGCAGCCCCAGACAGGGTGGAAACACCATATATTTT. The V and J genes are TRBV12-3 or TRBV12-4 and TRBJ1-3; 7 bases are shared with TRBD1. The V and J ends lost 6 bases and 3 bases, in that order; junction bases with no gene match: 5. The length of the CDR3 is 14 residues.